Each of the 10 T cell receptor beta chains below was sequenced from the same sample in a study of regulatory T cells in long-lasting Graves disease. For TCR beta, libraries came from iRepertoire HTBI primers and Arm-PCR of CDR3 regions. One entry per CDR3 protein, called by TCRdb with MiXCR from the multiplex PCR reads. The sample has 360,000 or so distinct CDR3 sequences; about an eighth are singletons. Time point given: newly diagnosed GD, antithyroid drugs for less than 3 months. Extracted PBMC RNA gave rise to the TCR library. The sample was also linked to a second study, of T cells in Graves' hyperthyroidism and ophthalmopathy.

Sequenced here: peripheral blood mononuclear cells (PBMCs), sampled at new diagnosis, from a patient treated with antithyroid drugs. All receptors come from a woman under 30 with Graves disease.

In its sample, this clonotype was seen a few times. With a much larger clone just one base away, this may be a read error. The chain is built from TRBV20-1 and TRBJ1-2; perhaps TRBD1 as D (5 bases). The V end lost 5 bases, the J end lost 7 bases, and 20 bases lay between the germline ends. CDR1 is DFQATT and CDR2 is SNEGSKA in the germline V gene (reference sequence). The CDR3 runs to 14 residues. CDR3 sequence: CSAARVKFGGGYTF. The CDR3 region has the DNA TGCAGTGCTGCCCGGGTTAAGTTTGGGGGTGGCTACACCTTC.

The chain has TRBV6-1 and TRBJ2-1; 13 bases are shared with TRBD2. V trimming: 6 bases; J trimming: 0 bases; junction bases outside the gene matches: 17. Germline CDR1 and CDR2: MNHNS and SASEGT. The CDR3 extends over 21 amino acids. In DNA form, the CDR3 reads TGTGCCAGCAGCCCTATCCCGACTAGCGGGGGGATCGGTCTCTCCTACAATGAGCAGTTCTTC. Its protein is CASSPIPTSGGIGLSYNEQFF.

This clonotype was seen a few times. The CDR3 sequence is CASSFVSLGTEAFF. The CDR3 region has the DNA TGTGCCAGCAGCTTTGTCAGTTTGGGGACTGAAGCTTTCTTT. The V gene is TRBV7-2, the J gene TRBJ1-1, with no clear D. The V gene lost 3 bases and the J gene lost 5 bases, with 13 bases spanning the gap. There are 14 residues in the CDR3. Germline V lookup: CDR1 SGHTA, CDR2 FQGNSA.

The CDR3 region has the DNA TGTGCCAGCAGAGGACTAGCGGGGGGCGGGGAGCTGTTTTTT. This sequence encodes CASRGLAGGGELFF. This chain links TRBV6-1 with TRBJ2-2; 14 bases agree with TRBD2. The CDR3 is made up of 14 amino acids. The germline V gene has CDR1 MNHNS and CDR2 SASEGT. With V trimmed by 6 bases and J by 7 bases, 1 base remained unmatched.

The chain couples TRBV11-3 to TRBJ2-1; 7 bases align to TRBD2. J gave up 0 bases and V 5 bases, and 7 bases lay outside the gene matches. CDR3 size: 16 residues. Germline assignment: CDR1 SGHNT and CDR2 YENEEA. This CDR3 reads CASSLRLADSYNEQFF. The CDR3 DNA follows: TGTGCCAGCAGCCTCCGACTAGCAGACTCCTACAATGAGCAGTTCTTC.

This clonotype appeared many times. The CDR3 loop is CASSYEGMSNQPQHF. The CDR3 DNA sequence: TGTGCCAGCAGTTACGAGGGGATGAGCAATCAGCCCCAGCATTTT. The chain links TRBV6-5 to TRBJ1-5; D possibly corresponds to TRBD1 (5 bases). The V gene's germline CDR1 is MNHEY and CDR2 SVGAGI. The CDR3 runs 15 residues. V was clipped by 2 bases and J by 1 base, with 9 bases between them.

Ten or more counts support this clonotype. This rearrangement joins TRBV28 to TRBJ1-2, with TRBD1 matching 9 bases. This CDR3 is built from 14 residues. Germline V gene data show CDR1 as MDHEN and CDR2 as SYDVKM. J was trimmed by 1 base and V by 5 bases; bases with no gene match: 2. For the CDR3, the DNA is TGTGCCAGCAGTCAGGGACAGGGTAACTATGGCTACACCTTC. It specifies CASSQGQGNYGYTF.

This chain connects TRBV5-1 to TRBJ2-2; D is uncertain. Germline lookup yields CDR1 SGHRS and CDR2 YFSETQ. CDR3 length: 15 amino acids. The germline V and J ends were trimmed by 2 bases and 6 bases, with 14 bases remaining between them. CDR3: CASSFGRTWSGELFF. The CDR3 DNA follows: TGCGCCAGCAGCTTCGGCCGGACGTGGTCCGGGGAGCTGTTTTTT.

This clonotype showed up many times. The chain couples TRBV7-2 to TRBJ1-6; D is unclear. In germline, CDR1 is SGHTA, CDR2 FQGNSA. V was cut by 4 bases and J by 7 bases, with 14 bases left in between. The CDR3 has 15 amino acids. CDR3 residues: CASSSVNWANSPLHF. In DNA form, the CDR3 reads TGTGCCAGCAGCTCCGTCAATTGGGCAAATTCACCCCTCCACTTT. Full variable domain (missing parts from reference TRBV7-2 and TRBJ1-6): GAGVSQSPSNKVTEKGKDVELRCDPISGHTALYWYRQSLGQGLEFLIYFQGNSAPDKSGLPSDRFSAERTGGSVSTLTIQRTQQEDSAVYLCASSSVNWANSPLHFGNGTRLTVT.

This clonotype was recorded at least ten times. The chain links TRBV7-9 to TRBJ1-5, with 9 bases aligning to TRBD1. This CDR3 is 17 amino acids long. The germline V gene has CDR1 SEHNR and CDR2 FQNEAQ (reference sequence). V was clipped by 0 bases and J by 5 bases; unmatched bases: 8. The CDR3 DNA sequence: TGTGCCAGCAGCTTAGCTTTGGGACAGGGAGAGGATCAGCCCCAGCATTTT. Its translation is CASSLALGQGEDQPQHF.